This T cell receptor (beta chain) was profiled in a study of tumor and adjacent non-tumor tissue in lung cancer. This sample's RNA came from whole unsorted tissue. Germline values: CDR1 GTSNPN, CDR2 SVGIG (reference sequence). The CDR3 length is 12 residues. Trimming shortened V by 2 bases and J by 9 bases, and 11 bases separated the two germline ends. This clonotype was counted many times. Three rounds of nested PCR, following a modified ARM-PCR protocol, produced the TCRbeta library. TCRdb called the multiplex PCR reads again in MiXCR, with one record for every CDR3 protein. In the table there are tens of thousands of distinct CDR3 sequences, 55% to 70% of which are singletons.

This clonotype originated in a woman aged 65 to 85 with non-small cell lung cancer. This chain links TRBV30 with TRBJ2-1, with a tentative D call TRBD2 (6 bases). Sequences were obtained from lung tumor tissue. The CDR3 nucleotides read TGTGCCTGGAGTAAACTAGCATTTGAGCAGTTCTTC. Residues: CAWSKLAFEQFF.